One TCR beta chain is described in this entry. The antigen is unknown. Germline and junction disagree at one end, which may indicate a read error. The sample holds other DNA sequences that translate to the same CDR3. This PCR relied on a set of 60 Vbeta primers and 13 Jbeta primers. Repertoires were generated with immunoSEQ multiplex PCR, while TCRdb's copy carries only in-frame clones and drops some. The sample has 170,000 or so clones; about four fifths are singletons. This sample was included in a study of cytomegalovirus exposure and HLA in healthy donors. Germline lookup yields CDR1 SGHDT and CDR2 YYEEEE. The CDR3 is 12 amino acids. Regarding the study as a whole: CMV serostatus was the only recorded immune exposure for donors. About 90% or about 30% of the time was how often most TCR beta V segments were productive, according to an earlier analysis.

What was sequenced was PBMCs. This sequence joins TRBV5-6 and TRBJ1-1; no definite D call. The receptor comes from a boy younger than 10 in good health and CMV-seronegative. The CDR3 nucleotides are TGTGCCAGCAGCTTGACTCCCACTGAAGCCTTCTTT. Residues: CASSLTPTEAFF.